These 19 T cell receptor beta chains originate from one sample sequenced in a study of blood T cells in healthy people across ages. A second roughly 6 to 11 cycle PCR used barcoded and J-beta primers. One entry per CDR3 protein, called by TCRdb with MiXCR from the 5' RACE reads. The data show 450,000 to 600,000 distinct CDR3 sequences, with about 28% seen just once and roughly 3.5% held by the top ten. The data were also submitted as part of a second study, on T cells of mothers and their children.

The sequencing sample was made of blood. The source is a boy aged 2-15 years in good health.

The genes are TRBV10-3 and TRBJ2-3, with 9 bases aligning to TRBD2. Germline V gene sequence: CDR1 ENHRY, CDR2 SYGVKD. The CDR3 is made up of 15 amino acids. The V and J ends lost 2 bases and 3 bases, in that order; junction bases with no gene match: 3. The CDR3 spells CAISEERGATDTQYF. CDR3 DNA: TGTGCCATCAGTGAGGAGCGGGGGGCTACAGATACGCAGTATTTT.

The rearrangement joins TRBV29-1 to TRBJ1-2; D call uncertain. Trimming cost V 6 bases and J 0 bases, with 11 bases left between them. CDR3 length equals 13 residues. In germline, CDR1 is SQVTM, CDR2 ANQGSEA. The CDR3 spells CSVQTGSNYGYTF. CDR3 sequence (DNA): TGCAGCGTCCAAACCGGCTCTAACTATGGCTACACCTTC.

The V gene is TRBV7-2, the J gene TRBJ2-1; D is perhaps TRBD2 (5 bases). The CDR3 totals 14 residues. V lost 5 bases and J lost 3, with 11 bases in between. Germline lookup yields CDR1 SGHTA and CDR2 FQGNSA. CDR3 in DNA: TGTGCCAGCAGCCCTTCGCGGGTCTACAATGAGCAGTTCTTC. Its protein is CASSPSRVYNEQFF. Based on the CDR3 plus reference TRBV7-2 and TRBJ2-1, the full variable domain is GAGVSQSPSNKVTEKGKDVELRCDPISGHTALYWYRQSLGQGLEFLIYFQGNSAPDKSGLPSDRFSAERTGGSVSTLTIQRTQQEDSAVYLCASSPSRVYNEQFFGPGTRLTVL.

Only a few counts were recorded for this clonotype. The V gene is TRBV5-1, the J gene TRBJ2-5; TRBD1 matches at 11 bases. The germline V gene has CDR1 SGHRS and CDR2 YFSETQ. This CDR3 is built from 15 residues. Losses at the gene ends were 4 bases for V and 4 bases for J; bases not matched to a gene: 6. The CDR3 DNA sequence: TGCGCCAGCAGCGGACAGGGACAGGGGGGAGAGACCCAGTACTTC. It is translated as CASSGQGQGGETQYF.

This clonotype was seen more than once but under ten times. The V gene is TRBV7-9, the J gene TRBJ2-7; D could derive from TRBD1 or TRBD2 (5 bases each). Germline-derived CDR1 and CDR2 are SEHNR and FQNEAQ (reference sequence). The CDR3 spans 14 residues. Trimming left V 1 base short and J 9 bases short, with 16 bases between. The CDR3 loop reads CASSLESSRGVQYF. In DNA, the CDR3 is TGTGCCAGCAGCTTAGAATCCTCTCGAGGGGTGCAGTACTTC.

This clonotype was picked up a small number of times. This chain links TRBV27 with TRBJ2-1; D not resolved. The closer fit of TRBJ2-7 to the DNA end suggests the J call may be wrong. CDR3 length: 16 residues. Per germline, CDR1 MNHEY and CDR2 SMNVEV (reference sequence). CDR3 in amino acids: CASSLRQPRISYEQYF. The DNA for the CDR3 is TGTGCCAGCAGTTTACGGCAGCCCAGAATAAGCTACGAGCAGTACTTC.

In this sample, this clonotype turned up a few times. This sequence joins TRBV7-2 and TRBJ2-1; D perhaps matches TRBD2 (5 bases). Germline values: CDR1 SGHTA, CDR2 FQGNSA. V lost 1 base to trimming and J lost 0 bases, with 13 bases between them. There are 17 residues in the CDR3. The CDR3: CASSLVGRRASYNEQFF. The CDR3 DNA reads TGTGCCAGCAGCTTAGTGGGTCGGCGGGCCTCCTACAATGAGCAGTTCTTC.

The rearrangement uses TRBV29-1 and TRBJ2-3; no clear D. This CDR3 has 14 residues. Between the trimmed V and J ends, which lost 3 bases and 3 bases, there was a span of 13 bases. Per the germline V gene, CDR1 is SQVTM and CDR2 is ANQGSEA. The CDR3 here is CSVDKAVRTDTQYF. The DNA of the CDR3 is TGCAGCGTTGATAAGGCCGTGAGGACAGATACGCAGTATTTT.

The chain combines TRBV12-3 or TRBV12-4 with TRBJ2-1, with D possibly being TRBD2 (6 bases). CDR3 length equals 14 residues. V shed 2 bases and J shed 6 bases, with 11 bases lying between them. The CDR3 nucleotides read TGTGCCAGCAGTTTATCGCGGGATCGCAATGAGCAGTTCTTC. Its translation: CASSLSRDRNEQFF.

The chain recombines TRBV5-1 with TRBJ1-2; TRBD1 matches 8 bases. Trimming removed 4 bases from V and 4 bases from J; junction bases left unmatched: 9. The CDR3 loop spans 15 amino acids. In germline, CDR1 is SGHRS, CDR2 YFSETQ. CDR3 sequence (DNA): TGCGCCAGCAGCGGATACGGACAGGGCAGCTATGGCTACACCTTC. Translation gives CASSGYGQGSYGYTF. Full variable domain (outside the CDR3, taken from reference TRBV5-1 and TRBJ1-2): KAGVTQTPRYLIKTRGQQVTLSCSPISGHRSVSWYQQTPGQGLQFLFEYFSETQRNKGNFPGRFSGRQFSNSRSEMNVSTLELGDSALYLCASSGYGQGSYGYTFGSGTRLTVV.

The V and J genes are TRBV3-1 and TRBJ2-1; 8 positions agree with TRBD2. Germline V lookup: CDR1 LGHDT, CDR2 YNNKEL (reference sequence). Unmatched junction bases numbered 6, after V lost 5 bases and J lost 12 bases. The CDR3 covers 12 residues. The CDR3 DNA reads TGTGCCAGCAGCTCGAGCGGGAGAGGGCAGTTCTTC. Amino acid sequence: CASSSSGRGQFF.

The gene calls are TRBV3-1 and TRBJ1-2; perhaps TRBD1 as D (6 bases). The CDR3 sequence is 15 residues long. CDR1 and CDR2 (germline): LGHDT, YNNKEL (reference sequence). V shed 3 bases and J shed 1 base, with 12 bases lying between them. The CDR3 loop is CASSQATGSNYGYTF. The CDR3 DNA sequence: TGTGCCAGCAGCCAGGCGACAGGAAGTAACTATGGCTACACCTTC.

V usage is TRBV2 and J usage is TRBJ2-7; weak D call: TRBD2 (6 bases). Germline V CDR1 and CDR2: SNHLY, FYNNEI. The CDR3 runs to 15 residues. Trimming removed 6 bases from V and 2 bases from J, with 17 bases in between. The CDR3 DNA is TGTGCCAGCAGCCTCAGGGAGGCAGTAACCTACGAGCAGTACTTC. It yields the protein CASSLREAVTYEQYF.

Concerning this clonotype itself: The junction departs from germline at one end; a sequencing error may be responsible. This chain connects TRBV12-3 or TRBV12-4 to TRBJ2-1, with D perhaps being TRBD1 or TRBD2 (6 bases each). The DNA end is more similar to TRBJ2-5, so the J call may be wrong. The CDR3 contains 14 residues. CDR3 protein: CASSSSGAGGTQYF. In DNA form, the CDR3 reads TGCGCCAGCAGTTCATCAGGGGCCGGGGGGACCCAGTACTTC.

This clonotype was counted only a few times. The chain couples TRBV18 to TRBJ2-7, with TRBD2 matching over 8 bases. The V segment lost 2 bases and the J segment 3 bases; nucleotides outside the gene matches: 6. CDR3 size: 15 residues. Germline V CDR1 and CDR2: KGHSH, LQKENI. The CDR3 loop is CASSPAGGRLYEQYF. Written as DNA, the CDR3 is TGTGCCAGCTCACCAGCGGGGGGCAGACTCTACGAGCAGTACTTC.

This clonotype has more than one count but fewer than ten. The chain combines TRBV6-2 or TRBV6-3 with TRBJ2-7, with TRBD2 identical over 7 bases. CDR1 MNHEY and CDR2 SVGEGT come from the germline V gene. This CDR3 contains 15 residues. V was clipped by 6 bases and J by 7 bases; unmatched bases: 15. CDR3 in DNA: TGTGCCAGCAGCCGGTATCTGGGGAGGGAAAAAGAGCAGTACTTC. It translates to CASSRYLGREKEQYF.

The J gene is TRBJ2-5, the V gene TRBV14; D is perhaps TRBD1 (6 bases). The CDR3 loop spans 15 amino acids. In germline, CDR1 is SGHDN, CDR2 FVKESK. V lost 0 bases, J lost 11 bases, and 19 bases lay in between. In nucleotides, the CDR3 is TGTGCCAGCAGCCAAGACAGGGGAGAGAGGTGGAAGCAGTACTTC. Translating it yields CASSQDRGERWKQYF.

V and J are TRBV19 and TRBJ2-5; 8 nucleotides agree with TRBD2. Germline V gives CDR1 LNHDA, CDR2 SQIVND (reference sequence). V trimming: 4 bases; J trimming: 4 bases; junction bases outside the gene matches: 14. The CDR3 has 17 residues. CDR3 sequence: CASSTPGAAGGGETQYF. CDR3 in DNA: TGTGCCAGTAGTACTCCAGGAGCTGCGGGAGGTGGAGAGACCCAGTACTTC.

This clonotype was observed a handful of times. The genes are TRBV27 and TRBJ2-5, with 9 bases that match TRBD1. The tail of the sequence fits TRBJ2-7 better, so the J call may be wrong. Germline CDR1 is MNHEY and CDR2 is SMNVEV (reference sequence). This CDR3 has 16 amino acids. CDR3 coding DNA: TGTGCCAGCAGTTTATATGACAGGGGGTGGCCCTACGAGCAGTACTTC. Residues: CASSLYDRGWPYEQYF.